This TCR beta chain came from a study of response to subunit inactivated influenza vaccine. The study's findings and limits: New T cells are recruited in small numbers by each seasonal influenza vaccination, according to the authors' suggestion.

As to this clonotype: Its antigen is unidentified.

One entry per CDR3 protein, called by TCRdb with MiXCR from the RT-PCR reads. This table holds fewer than 750,000 distinct CDR3 sequences, 12% to 15% found once. The sequencing used PBMCs from blood, collected about 12 days after vaccination. The receptor was isolated from a man aged 45 to 65 who received an inactivated influenza vaccine.

Written as DNA, the CDR3 is TGTGCCAGCAGCCGTCTTCAATTCGTGCGCGGGGGTCACTACGAGCAGTACTTC. This encodes CASSRLQFVRGGHYEQYF. The chain employs TRBV5-6 and TRBJ2-7; 7 bases map to TRBD2. CDR1 and CDR2 (germline): SGHDT, YYEEEE. There are 18 residues in the CDR3. The junction had 19 bases not matched to a gene; V was cut back by 4 bases and J by 3 bases.